The 11 T cell receptor beta chains presented below share a single source sample, sequenced in a study of blood T cells in healthy people across ages. Next came a second PCR, run for roughly 6 to 11 cycles, which used a sample-barcoded 5' primer along with a J-beta primer mix. TCRdb re-derived calls from the 5' RACE reads in MiXCR, one entry per CDR3 protein. Of 700,000 to 850,000 distinct CDR3 sequences in the sample, approximately 53% were seen once. Sequencing was done on a sample of blood. The receptors come from an older man in good health.

This clonotype has a single count. This CDR3 is CATSRDLAGGGEQYF. The CDR3 DNA reads TGTGCCACCAGCAGAGATCTGGCGGGAGGAGGAGAGCAGTACTTC. V is TRBV15 and J is TRBJ2-5; 8 bases are a match to TRBD2. J lost 11 bases, V lost 0 bases, and 11 bases had no gene match. The CDR3 sequence is 15 residues long. From germline, CDR1 is LNHNV and CDR2 YYDKDF (reference sequence).

The V and J genes are TRBV3-1 and TRBJ1-1, with D unresolved. CDR3 length: 11 amino acids. The V and J ends lost 3 bases and 8 bases respectively, with 7 bases between them. Germline V gene lookup returns CDR1 LGHDT and CDR2 YNNKEL (reference sequence). CDR3 bases: TGTGCCAGCAGCCATTTGGGGGAAGCTTTCTTT. It encodes CASSHLGEAFF.

The chain carries TRBV27 and TRBJ2-7, with a possible D match to TRBD2 (6 bases). The end of the DNA fits TRBJ2-5 better, so the J call may be wrong. This CDR3 is built from 14 residues. Germline CDR1 reads MNHEY; CDR2 reads SMNVEV (reference sequence). CDR3 nucleotide sequence: TGTGCCAGCAGTTCCGTGGGGGGTAAGAAGACCCAGTACTTC. Translating gives CASSSVGGKKTQYF.

CDR3 sequence: CATQNPSHDEQYF. The CDR3 DNA reads TGTGCCACCCAGAATCCTAGCCACGACGAGCAGTACTTC. The chain couples TRBV24-1 to TRBJ2-7; a possible D gene is TRBD2 (5 bases). V was shortened by 9 bases and J by 5 bases, with 16 bases between the two germline ends. CDR3 size: 13 residues. Germline lookup yields CDR1 KGHDR and CDR2 SFDVKD.

This clonotype was observed a handful of times. The V call is TRBV3-1, the J call TRBJ2-1; 8 bases map to TRBD2. V was pared by 4 bases and J by 5 bases, with 7 bases of the junction left unmatched. The CDR3 is 15 amino acids. Germline CDR1 LGHDT, CDR2 YNNKEL (reference sequence). This CDR3 reads CASSPTSEGHNEQFF. CDR3 bases: TGTGCCAGCAGCCCGACTAGCGAGGGGCACAATGAGCAGTTCTTC.

This chain connects TRBV19 to TRBJ2-6, with D perhaps matching TRBD1 (6 bases). Germline assignment: CDR1 LNHDA and CDR2 SQIVND (reference sequence). CDR3 length: 12 amino acids. V was shortened by 4 bases and J by 9 bases, with 7 bases between the two germline ends. The CDR3 reads CASSRQVNVLTF. CDR3 DNA: TGTGCCAGTAGTAGACAGGTCAACGTCCTGACTTTC. The full variable domain, in which reference TRBV19 and TRBJ2-6 provide the parts outside the CDR3, is DGGITQSPKYLFRKEGQNVTLSCEQNLNHDAMYWYRQDPGQGLRLIYYSQIVNDFQKGDIAEGYSVSREKKESFPLTVTSAQKNPTAFYLCASSRQVNVLTFGAGSRLTVL.

In its sample, this clonotype was seen a few times. The V and J genes are TRBV20-1 and TRBJ2-1; D gene uncertain. The end of the DNA aligns better with TRBJ2-7, so the J call may be wrong. From germline, CDR1 is DFQATT and CDR2 SNEGSKA (reference sequence). The CDR3 has 16 residues. DNA for the CDR3: TGCAGTGCTTTACCCTCTGTGGCATTCTCCTACAATGAGCAGTACTTC. This sequence encodes CSALPSVAFSYNEQYF.

The chain combines TRBV20-1 with TRBJ2-7; 13 nucleotides line up with TRBD2. Trimming removed 4 bases from V and 3 bases from J; junction bases left unmatched: 27. CDR3 size: 22 residues. CDR1 and CDR2 from the germline V gene are DFQATT and SNEGSKA (reference sequence). The CDR3 is CSATSESLAGGPRTFLDYEQYF. The CDR3 coding sequence is TGCAGTGCTACATCAGAATCACTAGCGGGAGGGCCGCGGACCTTCCTTGACTACGAGCAGTACTTC.

The rearrangement links TRBV20-1 to TRBJ2-3; 7 bases line up with TRBD2. The CDR3 extends over 15 amino acids. J lost 0 bases, V lost 4 bases, and 7 bases had no gene match. Germline-derived CDR1 and CDR2 are DFQATT and SNEGSKA (reference sequence). The DNA of the CDR3 is TGCAGTGCTACTAAACTAGCGCTTAGCACAGATACGCAGTATTTT. Encoded protein: CSATKLALSTDTQYF.

The V gene is TRBV28, the J gene TRBJ2-7; 7 nucleotides line up with TRBD2. This CDR3 spans 14 amino acids. CDR1 is MDHEN, CDR2 SYDVKM, per germline. V gave up 6 bases and J gave up 5 bases; unmatched junction bases: 10. For the CDR3, the DNA is TGTGCCAGCAGGCCCCCGGGGGGATTCAACGAGCAGTACTTC. As protein: CASRPPGGFNEQYF.

V gene TRBV11-3 combines with J gene TRBJ2-1; D is uncertain. The CDR3 is 16 residues long. Germline V gene sequence: CDR1 SGHNT, CDR2 YENEEA. V shed 1 base and J shed 6 bases, with 16 bases lying between them. CDR3 sequence: CASSLGVGISGNEQFF. As DNA, the CDR3 is TGTGCCAGCAGCTTAGGCGTAGGTATTTCTGGCAATGAGCAGTTCTTC.